The 2 T cell receptor beta chains below all came from one sample that was sequenced in a study of early T cells in non-severe SARS-CoV-2 infection. TCRdb used MiXCR to reprocess the 5' RACE reads, holding one entry per CDR3 protein. The sample carries about 68,000 distinct CDR3 sequences, 11% recorded once. Material for sequencing was whole blood. The receptors were gathered from an adult who was a healthcare worker with PCR-confirmed SARS-CoV-2 infection or an uninfected control (not recorded which).

The chain combines TRBV28 with TRBJ2-7; weak D call: TRBD1 (5 bases). With 5 bases removed from V and 3 bases from J, the gap between germline ends came to 23 bases. From germline, CDR1 is MDHEN and CDR2 SYDVKM. CDR3 length: 17 residues. The CDR3 DNA sequence: TGTGCCAGCAGTGGGGCCCCTGGGCGGCAAGAAAACTACGAGCAGTACTTC. Residues: CASSGAPGRQENYEQYF.

This chain joins TRBV10-3 and TRBJ1-4, with 9 bases lining up with TRBD1. V gave up 6 bases and J gave up 6 bases; unmatched junction bases: 5. The CDR3 is 14 residues long. Germline V gene sequence: CDR1 ENHRY, CDR2 SYGVKD. CDR3: CAISLGDRDEKLFF. The CDR3 DNA follows: TGTGCCATCAGCCTGGGGGACAGGGATGAAAAACTGTTTTTT.